The rows below give T cell receptor beta chains drawn from one sample of a study of T-cell reconstitution after alpha-beta-depleted transplantation in children. TCRdb recomputed calls from the PCR reads with MiXCR, one row per CDR3 protein. In the table there are around 250,000 distinct CDR3 sequences, 7.5% to 9.5% of which are singletons. Here the sequenced sample was PBMCs, mostly from graft donor cells, taken 180 days after TCRalphabeta/CD19-depleted stem cell transplant. The receptors originated from a male patient under 18 who had a stem cell transplant for acute lymphoblastic leukemia, so the T cells may come from the graft donor. The CDR3 runs from the conserved cysteine through the conserved F or W. The D gene is left open where the match is weak. Clone sizes are given selectively: once, few, many, or a class where the clone is expanded.

j_gene | v_gene | d_gene | abundance | CDR3aa | CDR3nt
TRBJ1-2 | TRBV28 | TRBD1 | NA | CASSKGQQWGYGYTF | TGTGCCAGCAGCAAGGGACAGCAATGGGGCTATGGCTACACCTTC
TRBJ2-7 | TRBV5-5 | NA | NA | CASSPRPLWGEQYF | TGTGCCAGCAGCCCTCGGCCCCTCTGGGGCGAGCAGTACTTC
TRBJ1-2 | TRBV2 | NA | many | CASRGDAYGYTF | TGTGCCAGCAGGGGTGACGCCTATGGCTACACCTTC
TRBJ2-6 | TRBV6-5 | NA | NA | CASSYSRGAGANVLTF | TGTGCCAGCAGTTACTCTAGGGGCGCTGGGGCCAACGTCCTGACTTTC
TRBJ1-1 | TRBV6-2/TRBV6-3 | TRBD1 | many | CASIPPSGQAVTEAFF | TGTGCCAGCATCCCCCCCTCCGGACAGGCGGTAACTGAAGCTTTCTTT
TRBJ2-7 | TRBV20-1 | TRBD1 | NA | CSVRQGASYEQYF | TGCAGTGTGAGGCAGGGGGCCTCCTACGAGCAGTACTTC
TRBJ2-7 | TRBV7-9 | NA | many | CASSHPGRYEQYF | TGTGCCAGCAGCCACCCGGGGCGCTACGAGCAGTACTTC
TRBJ1-4 | TRBV27 | NA | many | CASSSRQSNEKLFF | TGTGCCAGCAGTTCTCGACAGTCTAATGAAAAACTGTTTTTT
TRBJ2-3 | TRBV7-3 | NA | many | CASSAISGAADTQYF | TGTGCCAGCAGTGCCATCTCGGGGGCCGCAGATACGCAGTATTTT
TRBJ1-6 | TRBV28 | NA | many | CASRPQDSWAPLHF | TGTGCCAGCAGACCCCAGGACAGTTGGGCACCCCTCCACTTT
TRBJ2-3 | TRBV7-9 | TRBD2 | many | CASSFGGDTQYF | TGTGCCAGCAGCTTCGGGGGGGATACGCAGTATTTT
TRBJ2-5 | TRBV5-1 | NA | many | CASSSFGYQETQYF | TGCGCCAGCAGCTCCTTTGGCTACCAAGAGACCCAGTACTTC
TRBJ2-7 | TRBV29-1 | NA | many | CSAGRSSYEQYF | TGCAGCGCCGGACGTAGCTCCTACGAGCAGTACTTC
TRBJ2-1 | TRBV20-1 | TRBD2 | many | CSASSGWYNEQFF | TGCAGTGCTAGTAGCGGGTGGTACAATGAGCAGTTCTTC
TRBJ2-7 | TRBV11-2 | NA | many | CASSFPDEQYF | TGTGCCAGCAGCTTCCCCGACGAGCAGTACTTC
TRBJ1-5 | TRBV20-1 | NA | many | CSAPLNTGATGPQHF | TGCAGTGCACCACTGAACACGGGGGCCACGGGGCCCCAGCATTTT
TRBJ2-1 | TRBV5-1 | TRBD1 | many | CASGPPGQGSNEQFF | TGCGCCAGCGGACCGCCGGGACAGGGCTCCAATGAGCAGTTCTTC
TRBJ2-1 | TRBV2 | NA | many | CASEIPDYNEQFF | TGTGCCAGCGAAATACCAGACTACAATGAGCAGTTCTTC
TRBJ2-3 | TRBV19 | NA | many | CASSIDQGRTSTDTQYF | TGTGCCAGTAGTATAGATCAGGGGCGAACTAGCACAGATACGCAGTATTTT
TRBJ2-5 | TRBV29-1 | NA | many | CSVEVGGAAAATQYF | TGCAGCGTTGAGGTCGGGGGCGCAGCGGCAGCGACCCAGTACTTC
TRBJ1-5 | TRBV19 | NA | NA | CASMGGGGPQHF | TGTGCCAGTATGGGGGGTGGAGGGCCCCAGCATTTT
TRBJ2-1 | TRBV4-2 | NA | NA | CASSPGINEQFF | TGTGCCAGCAGCCCCGGTATCAACGAGCAGTTCTTC
TRBJ1-2 | TRBV11-2 | NA | many | CASSLEGWEGAGYTF | TGTGCCAGCAGCTTAGAGGGATGGGAGGGAGCCGGCTACACCTTC
TRBJ1-1 | TRBV5-5 | NA | many | CASSLGSYTEAFF | TGTGCCAGCAGCTTGGGTTCATACACTGAAGCTTTCTTT
TRBJ2-2 | TRBV19 | NA | few | CASSIMVSGELFF | TGTGCCAGTAGCATAATGGTCTCCGGGGAGCTGTTTTTT
TRBJ2-3 | TRBV29-1 | NA | many | CSVRGADTQYF | TGCAGCGTTCGAGGTGCAGATACGCAGTATTTT
TRBJ2-7 | TRBV24-1 | NA | NA | CATSDKSYEQYF | TGTGCCACCAGTGATAAATCCTACGAGCAGTACTTC
TRBJ1-1 | TRBV12-3/TRBV12-4 | NA | many | CASSSQAPRAFF | TGTGCCAGCAGCTCCCAGGCTCCGAGGGCTTTCTTT
TRBJ2-7 | TRBV5-1 | NA | many | CASSWTEGTYEQYF | TGCGCCAGCAGCTGGACCGAAGGAACCTACGAGCAGTACTTC
TRBJ2-1 | TRBV24-1 | NA | many | CATSWGNEQFF | TGTGCCACCAGCTGGGGGAATGAGCAGTTCTTC
TRBJ2-3 | TRBV12-3/TRBV12-4 | NA | many | CASSPYGDTQYF | TGTGCCAGCAGTCCTTACGGAGATACGCAGTATTTT
TRBJ2-7 | TRBV5-4 | NA | many | CASSQIGVPYEQYF | TGTGCCAGCAGCCAAATAGGGGTTCCCTACGAGCAGTACTTC
TRBJ1-5 | TRBV20-1 | NA | many | CSAFRGQGQPQHF | TGCAGTGCCTTTCGTGGGCAGGGACAGCCCCAGCATTTT
TRBJ1-2 | TRBV5-1 | TRBD1 | many | CASSHFRDSSDGYTF | TGCGCCAGCAGCCACTTCCGGGACAGTTCGGATGGCTACACCTTC
TRBJ1-1 | TRBV4-3 | NA | many | CASSRSRGGTEAFF | TGCGCCAGCAGCCGAAGTCGGGGGGGCACTGAAGCTTTCTTT
TRBJ2-6 | TRBV18 | NA | NA | CASSPPSGANVLTF | TGTGCCAGCTCACCCCCCTCTGGGGCCAACGTCCTGACTTTC
TRBJ1-6 | TRBV10-3 | NA | many | CAIGRDVWSPLHF | TGTGCCATAGGGAGGGATGTATGGTCCCCCCTCCACTTT
TRBJ1-1 | TRBV7-9 | TRBD1 | many | CASRMAGGNSEAFF | TGTGCCAGCAGGATGGCAGGGGGAAACAGTGAAGCTTTCTTT
TRBJ2-5 | TRBV5-1 | NA | many | CASSPLSGQHQETQYF | TGCGCCAGCAGCCCCCTGAGTGGTCAGCACCAAGAGACCCAGTACTTC
TRBJ2-7 | TRBV7-8 | NA | many | CASRQIGEYEQYF | TGTGCCAGCAGACAAATAGGAGAGTACGAGCAGTACTTC
TRBJ1-3 | TRBV25-1 | NA | many | CASSERRGTGNTIYF | TGTGCCAGCAGTGAAAGGAGGGGGACTGGAAACACCATATATTTT
TRBJ2-5 | TRBV10-3 | TRBD2 | many | CATLAGPEETQYF | TGTGCCACCTTAGCGGGCCCAGAAGAGACCCAGTACTTC
TRBJ1-2 | TRBV6-5 | NA | many | CASSYGYGANYGYTF | TGTGCCAGCAGTTACGGGTACGGAGCTAACTATGGCTACACCTTC
TRBJ2-7 | TRBV11-1 | TRBD2 | many | CASSWGLANYEQYF | TGTGCCAGCAGCTGGGGACTAGCGAACTACGAGCAGTACTTC
TRBJ2-7 | TRBV19 | NA | few | CASSTGHEQYF | TGTGCCAGTTCTACAGGTCACGAGCAGTACTTC
TRBJ2-2 | TRBV7-3 | NA | few | CASSLPAAGGAGELFF | TGTGCCAGCAGCTTACCCGCGGCTGGAGGAGCCGGGGAGCTGTTTTTT
TRBJ2-7 | TRBV29-1 | NA | many | CSVVRGVGEQYF | TGCAGCGTTGTGAGGGGGGTGGGGGAGCAGTACTTC
TRBJ1-1 | TRBV19 | NA | many | CASSIGPVEAFF | TGTGCCAGTAGTATTGGGCCGGTTGAAGCTTTCTTT
TRBJ2-1 | TRBV4-1 | NA | many | CASSQDTHNEQFF | TGCGCCAGCAGCCAAGACACACACAATGAGCAGTTCTTC
TRBJ2-7 | TRBV3-1 | TRBD2 | many | CASSQGLAGGLSSYEQYF | TGTGCCAGCAGCCAAGGGCTAGCGGGAGGCCTGAGCTCCTACGAGCAGTACTTC
TRBJ2-4 | TRBV5-4 | TRBD1 | many | CASSTTGPKNIQYF | TGTGCCAGCAGTACGACAGGGCCCAAAAACATTCAGTACTTC
TRBJ1-1 | TRBV19 | NA | NA | CASSIRGGTEAFF | TGTGCCAGTAGTATCAGGGGAGGGACTGAAGCTTTCTTT
TRBJ1-4 | TRBV20-1 | TRBD1 | many | CSAIPGQPNEKLFF | TGCAGTGCTATTCCGGGACAGCCGAATGAAAAACTGTTTTTT
TRBJ2-7 | TRBV11-2 | NA | many | CASSLRTGGGWWEQYF | TGTGCCAGCAGCTTAAGGACTGGGGGCGGATGGTGGGAGCAGTACTTC
TRBJ2-7 | TRBV20-1 | TRBD2 | many | CSARAGGSYEQYF | TGCAGTGCTAGAGCGGGGGGGTCCTACGAGCAGTACTTC
TRBJ2-2 | TRBV20-1 | NA | many | CSARGATGELFF | TGCAGTGCTAGAGGAGCCACCGGGGAGCTGTTTTTT